Sequencing of this T cell receptor (beta chain) was carried out in a study of blood T cell repertoires in COVID-19. Looking at the study overall: Samples taken during acute and convalescent COVID-19 were collected in the United States, Italy and Spain. From T cells, B-cell-depleted T cells, or PBMCs came the material, which was cDNA or gDNA.

The CDR3 length is 13 residues. Looked up from germline, CDR1 is SNHLY and CDR2 is FYNNEI. V trimming: 6 bases; J trimming: 4 bases; junction bases outside the gene matches: 1. In the authors' methods: Estimation of nucleated cell counts relied on the amplification of reference gene primers. TCRdb's table, derived via immunoSEQ multiplex PCR, lists solely in-frame clones and lacks some. D and trimming come from the DNA, and the V and J calls and clone size come from that table. The table has approximately 80,000 clones, 70% to 80% seen once. The clonotype was recovered from a man in his 70s with active or convalescent COVID-19. What was sequenced was peripheral blood. V gene TRBV2 combines with J gene TRBJ2-2; 8 bases line up with TRBD1. The CDR3 reads CASRDRGTGELFF. CDR3 bases: TGTGCCAGCAGAGACAGGGGCACCGGGGAGCTGTTTTTT.